The sequence of this T cell receptor beta chain was determined in a study of cytomegalovirus exposure and HLA in healthy donors. Study-wide results and limits: Many donors shared some public TCRs, even though most TCR sequences were rare. A later analysis reportedly identified an Asian-associated ancestry cluster as carrying fewer N-insertions than the approximately 710-donor mean.

V lost 0 bases and J 4 bases, leaving 10 bases between the germline ends. Germline loops: CDR1 GTSNPN, CDR2 SVGIG (reference sequence). This CDR3 has 14 amino acids. PCR primers comprised 60 Vbeta and 13 Jbeta primers. Sequencing was performed with immunoSEQ multiplex PCR; in TCRdb, only in-frame clones are kept and a portion is missing. The table counts roughly 150,000 clones; around 1.6% lies in the top ten. With regard to this clone: Its antigen remains unknown. The sample contains more than one DNA sequence encoding this CDR3.

The receptor's source is a woman aged 50 to 60 in good health and CMV-seronegative. Input material: PBMCs. The chain recombines TRBV30 with TRBJ1-3; D remains unclear. The CDR3, as DNA: TGTGCCTGGAGTGTACGAGGGTCCGGAAACACCATATATTTT. This translates into CAWSVRGSGNTIYF.